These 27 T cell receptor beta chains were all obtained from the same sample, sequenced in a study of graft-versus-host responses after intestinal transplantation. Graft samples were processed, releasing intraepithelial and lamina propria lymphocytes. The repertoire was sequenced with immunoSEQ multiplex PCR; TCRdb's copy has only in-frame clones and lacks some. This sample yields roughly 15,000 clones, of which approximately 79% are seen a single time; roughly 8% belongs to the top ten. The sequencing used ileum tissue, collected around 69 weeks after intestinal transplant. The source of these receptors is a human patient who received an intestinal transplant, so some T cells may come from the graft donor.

For the CDR3, the DNA is TGTGCCAGCCTCTTGGGGGGTGAGCAGTTCTTC. The encoded protein is CASLLGGEQFF. V is TRBV7-2 and J is TRBJ2-1, with D perhaps TRBD2 (6 bases). Trimming left V 8 bases short and J 9 bases short, with 11 bases between. Germline assignment: CDR1 SGHTA and CDR2 FQGNSA. The CDR3 has 11 residues. Using reference TRBV7-2 and TRBJ2-1 for the parts outside the CDR3, the full variable domain is GAGVSQSPSNKVTEKGKDVELRCDPISGHTALYWYRQSLGQGLEFLIYFQGNSAPDKSGLPSDRFSAERTGGSVSTLTIQRTQQEDSAVYLCASLLGGEQFFGPGTRLTVL.

The CDR3 loop is CASSRDRKYNEQFF. CDR3 DNA sequence: TGCGCCAGCAGCCGGGACAGGAAATACAATGAGCAGTTCTTC. The V call is TRBV5-1, the J call TRBJ2-1; 8 bases match TRBD1. The V gene end was trimmed by 4 bases and the J gene end by 4 bases; junction bases not matched to a gene: 4. CDR3 length equals 14 residues. Germline CDR1 is SGHRS and CDR2 is YFSETQ.

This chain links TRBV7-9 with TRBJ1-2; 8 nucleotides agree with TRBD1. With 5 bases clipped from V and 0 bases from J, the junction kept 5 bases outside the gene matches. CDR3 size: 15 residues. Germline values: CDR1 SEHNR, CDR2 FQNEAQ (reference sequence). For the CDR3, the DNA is TGTGCCAGCAGCCCAACAGGGGGAGCTAACTATGGCTACACCTTC. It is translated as CASSPTGGANYGYTF.

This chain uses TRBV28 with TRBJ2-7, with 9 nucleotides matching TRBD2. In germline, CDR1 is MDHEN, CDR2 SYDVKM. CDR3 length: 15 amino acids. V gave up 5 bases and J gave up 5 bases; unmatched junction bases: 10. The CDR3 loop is CASSPGTSPLDEQYF. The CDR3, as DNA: TGTGCCAGCAGTCCCGGGACTAGCCCGCTCGACGAGCAGTACTTC.

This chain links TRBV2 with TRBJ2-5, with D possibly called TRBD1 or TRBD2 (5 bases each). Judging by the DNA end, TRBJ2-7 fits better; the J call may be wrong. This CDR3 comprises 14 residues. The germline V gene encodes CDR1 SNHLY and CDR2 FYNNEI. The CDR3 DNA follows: TGTGCCAGCAGTGCGGGGCCAGGGCTCTACGAGCAGTACTTC. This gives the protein CASSAGPGLYEQYF.

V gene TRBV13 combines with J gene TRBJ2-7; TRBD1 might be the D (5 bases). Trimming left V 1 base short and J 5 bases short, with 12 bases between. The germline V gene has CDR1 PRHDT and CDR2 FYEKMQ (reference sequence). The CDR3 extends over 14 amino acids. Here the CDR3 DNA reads TGTGCCAGCAGCTTAGTAGTGCAGGGCAACGAGCAGTACTTC. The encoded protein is CASSLVVQGNEQYF.

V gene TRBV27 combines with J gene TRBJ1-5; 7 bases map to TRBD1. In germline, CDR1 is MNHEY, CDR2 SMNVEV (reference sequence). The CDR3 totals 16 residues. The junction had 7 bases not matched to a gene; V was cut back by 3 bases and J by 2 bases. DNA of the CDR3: TGTGCCAGCAGTTTGGGAACAGGGGTGGGCAATCAGCCCCAGCATTTT. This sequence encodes CASSLGTGVGNQPQHF.

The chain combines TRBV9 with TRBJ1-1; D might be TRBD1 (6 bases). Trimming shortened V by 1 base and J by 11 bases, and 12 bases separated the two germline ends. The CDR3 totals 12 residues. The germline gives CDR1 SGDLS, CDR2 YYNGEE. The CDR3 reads CASSVIGGDAFF. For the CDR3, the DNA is TGTGCCAGCAGCGTAATAGGGGGGGATGCTTTCTTT.

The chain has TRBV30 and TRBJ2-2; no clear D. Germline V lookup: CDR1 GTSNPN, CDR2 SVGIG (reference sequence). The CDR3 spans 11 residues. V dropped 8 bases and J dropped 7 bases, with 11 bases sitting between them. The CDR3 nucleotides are TGTGCCGGGGAACACCTCGGGGAGCTGTTTTTT. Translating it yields CAGEHLGELFF. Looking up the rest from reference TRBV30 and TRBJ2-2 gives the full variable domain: SQTIHQWPATLVQPVGSPLSLECTVEGTSNPNLYWYRQAAGRGLQLLFYSVGIGQISSEVPQNLSASRPQDRQFILSSKKLLLSDSGFYLCAGEHLGELFFGEGSRLTVL.

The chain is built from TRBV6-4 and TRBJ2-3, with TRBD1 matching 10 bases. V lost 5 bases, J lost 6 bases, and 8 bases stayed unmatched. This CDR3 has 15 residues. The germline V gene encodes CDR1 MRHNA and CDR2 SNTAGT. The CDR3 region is CASSPGTGASDTQYF. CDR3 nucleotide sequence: TGTGCCAGCAGTCCCGGGACAGGGGCATCCGATACGCAGTATTTT.

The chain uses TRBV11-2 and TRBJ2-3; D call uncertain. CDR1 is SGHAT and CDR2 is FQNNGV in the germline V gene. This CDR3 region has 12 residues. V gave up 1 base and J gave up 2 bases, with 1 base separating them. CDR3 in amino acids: CASSLATDTQYF. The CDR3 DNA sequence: TGTGCCAGCAGCTTAGCCACAGATACGCAGTATTTT.

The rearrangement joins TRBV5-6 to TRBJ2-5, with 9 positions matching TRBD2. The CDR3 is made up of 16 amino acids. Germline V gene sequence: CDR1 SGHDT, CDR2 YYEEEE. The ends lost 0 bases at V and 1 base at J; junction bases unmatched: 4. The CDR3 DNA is TGTGCCAGCAGCTTGGTTCTAGCGGGGACCCAAGAGACCCAGTACTTC. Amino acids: CASSLVLAGTQETQYF.

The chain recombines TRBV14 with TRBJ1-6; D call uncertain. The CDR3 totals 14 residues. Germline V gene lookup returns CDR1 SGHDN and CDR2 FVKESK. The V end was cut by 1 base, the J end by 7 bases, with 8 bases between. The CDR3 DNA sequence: TGTGCCAGCAGCCAAGCGTGGCCCAATTCACCCCTCCACTTT. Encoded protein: CASSQAWPNSPLHF.

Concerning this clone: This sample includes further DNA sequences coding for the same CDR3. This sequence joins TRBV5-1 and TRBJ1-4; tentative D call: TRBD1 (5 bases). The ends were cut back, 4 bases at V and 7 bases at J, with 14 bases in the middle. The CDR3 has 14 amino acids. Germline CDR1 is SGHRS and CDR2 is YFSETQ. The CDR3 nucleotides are TGCGCCAGCAGCCCAAGGACGGGGGGTGAAAAACTGTTTTTT. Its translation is CASSPRTGGEKLFF.

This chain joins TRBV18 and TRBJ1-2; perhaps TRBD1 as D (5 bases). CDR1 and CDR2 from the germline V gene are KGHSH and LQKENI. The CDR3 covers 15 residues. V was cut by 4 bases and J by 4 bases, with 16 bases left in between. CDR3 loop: CASSLWEGPRYGYTF. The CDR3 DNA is TGTGCCAGCTCACTCTGGGAGGGACCGCGCTATGGCTACACCTTC.

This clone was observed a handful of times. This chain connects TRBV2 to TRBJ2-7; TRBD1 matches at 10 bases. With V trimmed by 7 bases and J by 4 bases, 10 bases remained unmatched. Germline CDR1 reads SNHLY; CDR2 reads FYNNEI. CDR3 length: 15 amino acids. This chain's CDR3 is CASNTGTGVGYEQYF. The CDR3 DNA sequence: TGTGCCAGCAACACCGGGACAGGGGTGGGGTACGAGCAGTACTTC. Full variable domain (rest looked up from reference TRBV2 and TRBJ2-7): EPEVTQTPSHQVTQMGQEVILRCVPISNHLYFYWYRQILGQKVEFLVSFYNNEISEKSEIFDDQFSVERPDGSNFTLKIRSTKLEDSAMYFCASNTGTGVGYEQYFGPGTRLTVT.

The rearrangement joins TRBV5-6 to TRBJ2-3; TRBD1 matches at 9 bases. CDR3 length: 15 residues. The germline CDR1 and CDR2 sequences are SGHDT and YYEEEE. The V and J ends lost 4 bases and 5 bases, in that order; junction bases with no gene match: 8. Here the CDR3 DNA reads TGTGCCAGCAGCCCGGGGACAGGGTTGGGAGATACGCAGTATTTT. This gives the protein CASSPGTGLGDTQYF. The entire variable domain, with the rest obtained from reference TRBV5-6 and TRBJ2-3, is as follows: DAGVTQSPTHLIKTRGQQVTLRCSPKSGHDTVSWYQQALGQGPQFIFQYYEEEERQRGNFPDRFSGHQFPNYSSELNVNALLLGDSALYLCASSPGTGLGDTQYFGPGTRLTVL.

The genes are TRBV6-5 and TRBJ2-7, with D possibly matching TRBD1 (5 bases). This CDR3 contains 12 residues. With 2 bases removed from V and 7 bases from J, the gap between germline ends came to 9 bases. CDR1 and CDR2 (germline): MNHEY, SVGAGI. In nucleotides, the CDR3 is TGTGCCAGCAGTTACGGCAGGGATGAGCAGTACTTC. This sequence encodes CASSYGRDEQYF.

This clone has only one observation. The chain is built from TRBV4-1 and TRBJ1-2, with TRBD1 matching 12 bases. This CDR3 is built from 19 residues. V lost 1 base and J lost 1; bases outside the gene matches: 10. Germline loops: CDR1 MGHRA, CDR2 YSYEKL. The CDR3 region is CASSQVIAGTGGFNYGYTF. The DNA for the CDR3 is TGCGCCAGCAGCCAAGTGATAGCTGGGACAGGGGGCTTTAACTATGGCTACACCTTC.

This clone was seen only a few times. CDR3 DNA sequence: TGCGCCAGCAGCCACCCGGGACTCCCCGGGGAGACCCAGTACTTC. Its protein is CASSHPGLPGETQYF. The chain is built from TRBV4-1 and TRBJ2-5; possible D gene TRBD2, 6 bases. Trimming took off 3 bases at V and 5 bases at J, with 16 bases between the two ends. Germline V CDR1 and CDR2: MGHRA, YSYEKL. The CDR3 spans 15 residues.

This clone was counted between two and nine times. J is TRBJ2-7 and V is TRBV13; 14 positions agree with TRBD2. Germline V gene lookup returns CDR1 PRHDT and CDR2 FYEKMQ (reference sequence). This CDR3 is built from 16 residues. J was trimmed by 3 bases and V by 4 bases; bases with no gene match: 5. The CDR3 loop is CASSSRLAGGIYEQYF. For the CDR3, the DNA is TGTGCCAGCAGCTCCCGACTAGCGGGAGGGATCTACGAGCAGTACTTC.

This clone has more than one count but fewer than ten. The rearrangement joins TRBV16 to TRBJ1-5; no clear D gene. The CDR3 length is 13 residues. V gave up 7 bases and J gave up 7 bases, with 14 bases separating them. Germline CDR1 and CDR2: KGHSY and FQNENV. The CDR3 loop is CASTNMREQPQHF. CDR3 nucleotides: TGTGCCAGCACCAACATGAGGGAGCAGCCCCAGCATTTT.

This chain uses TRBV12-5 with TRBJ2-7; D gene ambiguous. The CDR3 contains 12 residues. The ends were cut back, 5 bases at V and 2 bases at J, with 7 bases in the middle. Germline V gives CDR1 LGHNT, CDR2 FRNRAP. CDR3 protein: CASGHNTYEQYF. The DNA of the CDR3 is TGTGCTAGTGGTCACAATACCTACGAGCAGTACTTC.

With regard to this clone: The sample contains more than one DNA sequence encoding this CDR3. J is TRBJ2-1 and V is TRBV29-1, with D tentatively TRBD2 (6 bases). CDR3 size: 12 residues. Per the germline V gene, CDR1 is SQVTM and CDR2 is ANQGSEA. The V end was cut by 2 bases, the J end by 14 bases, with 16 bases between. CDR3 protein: CSVERYGLREFF. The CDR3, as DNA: TGCAGCGTTGAAAGGTACGGACTAAGAGAGTTCTTC.

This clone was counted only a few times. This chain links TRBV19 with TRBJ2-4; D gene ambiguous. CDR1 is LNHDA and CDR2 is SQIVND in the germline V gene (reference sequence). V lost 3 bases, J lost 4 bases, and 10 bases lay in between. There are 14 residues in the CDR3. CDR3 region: CASSMIRQKNIQYF. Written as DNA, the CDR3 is TGTGCCAGTAGTATGATCAGGCAGAAAAACATTCAGTACTTC.

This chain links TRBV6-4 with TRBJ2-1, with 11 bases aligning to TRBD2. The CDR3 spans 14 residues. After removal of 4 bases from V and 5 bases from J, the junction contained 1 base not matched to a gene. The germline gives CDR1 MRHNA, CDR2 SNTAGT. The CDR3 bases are TGTGCCAGCAGTGTAGCGGGGGGGAACAATGAGCAGTTCTTC. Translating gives CASSVAGGNNEQFF.

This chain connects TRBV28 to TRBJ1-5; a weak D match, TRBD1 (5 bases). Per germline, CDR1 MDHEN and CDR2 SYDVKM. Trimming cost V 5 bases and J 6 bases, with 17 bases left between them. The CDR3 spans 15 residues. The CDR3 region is CASSEPTGGSQPQHF. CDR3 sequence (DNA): TGTGCCAGCAGTGAACCTACGGGGGGAAGTCAGCCCCAGCATTTT.